The clone carrying this TCR beta chain has only one observation. Its antigen remains unidentified. The data derive from a study of T cells in localized non-small cell lung cancer. General observations from the study: When the top 100 tumor clones were examined, a median roughly 62 of them also appeared in the adjacent lung, which was paired and uninvolved. The greatest T cell clonality was found in uninvolved adjacent lung (higher than in tumor). Sequencing was restricted to one tumor region; therefore, heterogeneity remains possible. Among blood samples, higher T cell density accompanied longer overall survival.

The method was immunoSEQ multiplex PCR; TCRdb's version includes in-frame clones alone and lacks a portion of them. The sample shows about 26,000 clones, more than 75% of them seen only once. There are 15 residues in the CDR3. CDR1 and CDR2 from the germline V gene are LNHDA and SQIVND (reference sequence). V trimming: 5 bases; J trimming: 6 bases; junction bases outside the gene matches: 10. The sequence came from a woman between 40 and 69 years old with stage I lung adenocarcinoma. This chain connects TRBV19 to TRBJ2-3; 8 nucleotides match TRBD2. The sequenced sample was peripheral blood, obtained before any cancer treatment. The CDR3 nucleotides are TGTGCCAGTAGTCTTTTTAGCGGGGCGGGGGATACGCAGTATTTT. Translation: CASSLFSGAGDTQYF.